This T cell receptor (beta chain) was found in a study of T cell responses to AZD1222 COVID-19 vaccine. Turning to the study itself: Both about-4-week and about-12-week second-dose recipients were combined. Findings of the study overall: Among the donors, most were white British and more were female, and clonal diversity was possibly underestimated. Epitopes outside B.1.351 and B.1.1.7 mutated regions reportedly drew nearly half of spike TCRs. Repertoire sampling was restricted to post-peak T cell response timepoints.

This clone occurred once. Its antigen is still unknown. TCRdb keeps only in-frame clones here, not all; method: immunoSEQ multiplex PCR. The sample yields 160,000 or so clones, approximately 90% seen once. CDR3 length: 12 residues. Trimming shortened V by 7 bases and J by 3 bases, and 10 bases separated the two germline ends. The germline V gene encodes CDR1 SGHTA and CDR2 FQGNSA. Sequenced here: peripheral blood, sampled on day 0 of AZD1222 vaccination. The source is an adult in good health. The chain carries TRBV7-2 and TRBJ2-7; D might be TRBD1 (5 bases). In nucleotides, the CDR3 is TGTGCCAGCACCATGACAGACTACGAGCAGTACTTC. It codes for CASTMTDYEQYF.